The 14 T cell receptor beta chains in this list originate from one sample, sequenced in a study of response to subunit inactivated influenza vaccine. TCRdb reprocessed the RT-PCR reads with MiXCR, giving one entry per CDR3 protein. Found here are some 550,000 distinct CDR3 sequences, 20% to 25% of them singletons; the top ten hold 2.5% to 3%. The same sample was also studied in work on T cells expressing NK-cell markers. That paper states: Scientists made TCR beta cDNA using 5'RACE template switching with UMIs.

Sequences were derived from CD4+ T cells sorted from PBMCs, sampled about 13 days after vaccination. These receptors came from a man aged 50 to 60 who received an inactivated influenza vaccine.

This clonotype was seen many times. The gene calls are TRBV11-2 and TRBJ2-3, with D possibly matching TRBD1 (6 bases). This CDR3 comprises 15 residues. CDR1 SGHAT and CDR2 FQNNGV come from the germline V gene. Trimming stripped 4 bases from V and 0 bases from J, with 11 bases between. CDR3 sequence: CASSSLTGSTDTQYF. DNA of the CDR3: TGTGCCAGCAGCTCTTTGACAGGTAGCACAGATACGCAGTATTTT.

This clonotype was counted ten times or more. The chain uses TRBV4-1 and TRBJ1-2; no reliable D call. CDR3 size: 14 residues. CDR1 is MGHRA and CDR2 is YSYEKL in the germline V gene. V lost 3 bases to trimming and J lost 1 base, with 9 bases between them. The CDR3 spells CASSHEGLNYGYTF. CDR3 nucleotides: TGCGCCAGCAGCCATGAGGGTCTTAACTATGGCTACACCTTC.

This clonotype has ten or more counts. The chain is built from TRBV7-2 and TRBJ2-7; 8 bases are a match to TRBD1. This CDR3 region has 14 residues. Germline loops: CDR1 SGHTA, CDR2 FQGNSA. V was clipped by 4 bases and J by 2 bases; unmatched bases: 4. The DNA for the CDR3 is TGTGCCAGCAGCTCCTGGGGACAGGCCTACGAGCAGTACTTC. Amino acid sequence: CASSSWGQAYEQYF.

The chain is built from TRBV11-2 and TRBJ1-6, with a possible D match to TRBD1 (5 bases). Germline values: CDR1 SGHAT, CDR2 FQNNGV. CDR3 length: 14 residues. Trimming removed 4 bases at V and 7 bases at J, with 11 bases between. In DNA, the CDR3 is TGTGCCAGCAGCTCTACCCACAGGAATTCACCCCTCCACTTT. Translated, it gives CASSSTHRNSPLHF.

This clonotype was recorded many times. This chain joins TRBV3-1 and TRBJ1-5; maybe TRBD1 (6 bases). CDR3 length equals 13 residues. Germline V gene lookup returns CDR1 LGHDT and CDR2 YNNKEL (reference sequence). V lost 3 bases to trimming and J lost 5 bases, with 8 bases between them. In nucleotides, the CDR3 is TGTGCCAGCAGCCAGTGGACAGATCAGCCCCAGCATTTT. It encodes CASSQWTDQPQHF. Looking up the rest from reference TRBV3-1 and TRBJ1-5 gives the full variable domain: DTAVSQTPKYLVTQMGNDKSIKCEQNLGHDTMYWYKQDSKKFLKIMFSYNNKELIINETVPNRFSPKSPDKAHLNLHINSLELGDSAVYFCASSQWTDQPQHFGDGTRLSIL.

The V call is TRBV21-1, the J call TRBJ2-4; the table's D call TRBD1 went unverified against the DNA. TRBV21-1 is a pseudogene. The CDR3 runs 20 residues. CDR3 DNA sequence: TGTGCCAGCAGTTTTCCGGGACAGGGAGTGGAGTCTACGGCCAAAAACATTCAGTACTTC. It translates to CASSFPGQGVESTAKNIQYF.

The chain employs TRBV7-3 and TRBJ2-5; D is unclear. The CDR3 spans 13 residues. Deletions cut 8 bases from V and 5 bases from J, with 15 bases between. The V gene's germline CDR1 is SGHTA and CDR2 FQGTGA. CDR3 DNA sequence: TGTGCCAGCGGGCTCGGGTTCGGGGAGACCCAGTACTTC. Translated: CASGLGFGETQYF.

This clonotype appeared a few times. CDR3 sequence (DNA): TGTGCCAGCAGTTTGCGGGGGGGCCAGATCATTCAGTACTTC. Translation: CASSLRGGQIIQYF. The genes are TRBV12-3 or TRBV12-4 and TRBJ2-4; 9 positions match TRBD2. The length of the CDR3 is 14 residues. V shed 3 bases and J 9 bases; nucleotides not matched to a gene: 6.

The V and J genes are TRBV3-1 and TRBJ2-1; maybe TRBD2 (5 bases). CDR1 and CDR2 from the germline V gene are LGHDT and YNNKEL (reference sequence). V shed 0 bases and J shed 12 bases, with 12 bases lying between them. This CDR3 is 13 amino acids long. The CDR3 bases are TGTGCCAGCAGCCAAGATCGAGGGCATAGGCAGTTCTTC. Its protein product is CASSQDRGHRQFF.

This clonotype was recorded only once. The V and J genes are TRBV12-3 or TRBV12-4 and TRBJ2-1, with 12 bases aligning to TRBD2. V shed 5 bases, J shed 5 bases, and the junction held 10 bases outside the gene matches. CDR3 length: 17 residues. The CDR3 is CASSPLTSGGLNNEQFF. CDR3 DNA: TGTGCCAGCAGTCCCCTGACTAGCGGGGGACTTAACAATGAGCAGTTCTTC.

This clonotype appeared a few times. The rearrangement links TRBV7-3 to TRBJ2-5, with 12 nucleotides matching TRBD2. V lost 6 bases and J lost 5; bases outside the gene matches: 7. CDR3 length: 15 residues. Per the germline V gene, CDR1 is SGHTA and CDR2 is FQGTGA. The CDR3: CASSSRLAGVETQYF. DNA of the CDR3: TGTGCCAGCAGTTCTCGACTAGCGGGAGTTGAGACCCAGTACTTC.

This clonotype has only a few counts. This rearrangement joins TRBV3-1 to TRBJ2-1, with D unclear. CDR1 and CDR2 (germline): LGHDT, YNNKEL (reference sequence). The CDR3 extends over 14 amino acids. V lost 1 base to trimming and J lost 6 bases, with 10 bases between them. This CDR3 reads CASSQVSSGNEQFF. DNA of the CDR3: TGTGCCAGCAGCCAAGTGTCTTCGGGCAATGAGCAGTTCTTC.

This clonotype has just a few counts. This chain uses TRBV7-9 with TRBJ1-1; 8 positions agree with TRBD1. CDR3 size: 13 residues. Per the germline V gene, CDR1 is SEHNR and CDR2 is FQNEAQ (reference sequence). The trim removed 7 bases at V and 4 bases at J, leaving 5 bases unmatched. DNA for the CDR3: TGTGCCAGCACGGACAGGGTTTTCACTGAAGCTTTCTTT. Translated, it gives CASTDRVFTEAFF. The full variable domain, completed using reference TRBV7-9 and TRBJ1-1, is DTGVSQNPRHKITKRGQNVTFRCDPISEHNRLYWYRQTLGQGPEFLTYFQNEAQLEKSRLLSDRFSAERPKGSFSTLEIQRTEQGDSAMYLCASTDRVFTEAFFGQGTRLTVV.

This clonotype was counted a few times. The CDR3 DNA is TGTGCCAGCAGCTTAGAGACTGTCGGCACCGGGGAGCTGTTTTTT. The encoded protein is CASSLETVGTGELFF. This chain uses TRBV11-2 with TRBJ2-2; D is undetermined. The V and J ends lost 0 bases and 4 bases respectively, with 9 bases between them. Germline V gene data show CDR1 as SGHAT and CDR2 as FQNNGV. This CDR3 spans 15 amino acids. Variable domain in full (rest from reference TRBV11-2 and TRBJ2-2): EAGVAQSPRYKIIEKRQSVAFWCNPISGHATLYWYQQILGQGPKLLIQFQNNGVVDDSQLPKDRFSAERLKGVDSTLKIQPAKLEDSAVYLCASSLETVGTGELFFGEGSRLTVL.